The entry below gives a single T cell receptor beta chain sequence along with its context. Profiled with immunoSEQ multiplex PCR; TCRdb holds only in-frame clones, not every one. The data contain about 110,000 clones, 85% of them singletons. The sample is drawn from a study of radiotherapy plus CTLA-4 blockade in lung cancer. The sequence was collected from a human donor with non-small cell lung cancer that progressed on radiotherapy plus ipilimumab. Some clones in this sample may be carry-over from other donors' samples. The input for sequencing was peripheral blood, taken from a patient treated with radiotherapy plus ipilimumab.

CDR3 protein: CATSRGGTGTYEQYF. DNA for the CDR3: TGTGCCACCAGCCGCGGGGGGACAGGCACCTACGAGCAGTACTTC. The rearrangement links TRBV15 to TRBJ2-7, with D perhaps TRBD1 or TRBD2 (8 bases each). There are 15 residues in the CDR3. V was clipped by 5 bases and J by 2 bases, with 16 bases between them. CDR1 is LNHNV and CDR2 is YYDKDF in the germline V gene (reference sequence). Complete variable domain (other parts from reference TRBV15 and TRBJ2-7): DAMVIQNPRYQVTQFGKPVTLSCSQTLNHNVMYWYQQKSSQAPKLLFHYYDKDFNNEADTPDNFQSRRPNTSFCFLDIRSPGLGDTAMYLCATSRGGTGTYEQYFGPGTRLTVT.